Sequencing of this T cell receptor (beta chain) was carried out in a study of cytomegalovirus exposure and HLA in healthy donors. This CDR3 comprises 15 residues. Looked up from germline, CDR1 is LGHNA and CDR2 is YSLEER. V was cut by 0 bases and J by 4 bases, with 9 bases left in between. The study ran its PCR with 60 Vbeta and 13 Jbeta primers. Some clones are missing from TCRdb's copy, which holds only in-frame ones; the method was immunoSEQ multiplex PCR. This sample has tens of thousands of clones; 70% occur once, and the top ten carry around 19%. The chain couples TRBV4-3 to TRBJ2-2, with D possibly being TRBD1 (5 bases). This sequence was found in a woman aged 55 to 70 in good health and CMV-seropositive. The sequenced sample was PBMCs. This chain's CDR3 is CASSQDDRGTGELFF. The CDR3 coding sequence is TGCGCCAGCAGCCAAGACGATAGGGGCACCGGGGAGCTGTTTTTT.